A single sample is the source of the 18 T cell receptor beta chains below, sequenced in a study of neoadjuvant anti-PD-1 for oral cavity cancer. Assay: immunoSEQ multiplex PCR; the TCRdb copy retains only in-frame clones and omits some. Of approximately 32,000 clones listed, 80% to 90% are singletons. Sample: PBMCs, taken before nivolumab (anti-PD-1) treatment. The source is a person between 40 and 80 years old with oral cavity squamous cell carcinoma.

This chain links TRBV7-6 with TRBJ1-2; TRBD1 matches 8 bases. CDR3 length: 15 amino acids. The trim removed 1 base at V and 4 bases at J, leaving 5 bases unmatched. Germline assignment: CDR1 SGHVS and CDR2 FNYEAQ. Written as DNA, the CDR3 is TGTGCCAGCAGCTTAGACCAGGGGGCCCCCTATGGCTACACCTTC. Its protein product is CASSLDQGAPYGYTF.

J is TRBJ1-2 and V is TRBV19, with no clear D. The length of the CDR3 is 15 residues. Germline V CDR1 and CDR2: LNHDA, SQIVND (reference sequence). Between the trimmed V and J ends, which lost 6 bases and 4 bases, there was a span of 18 bases. The CDR3 DNA sequence: TGTGCCAGTAGCAGCGGTCGGGGAGTGGGCTATGGCTACACCTTC. Amino acids: CASSSGRGVGYGYTF.

The chain combines TRBV19 with TRBJ1-6; 10 nucleotides align to TRBD1. Per the germline V gene, CDR1 is LNHDA and CDR2 is SQIVND (reference sequence). J gave up 10 bases and V 7 bases, and 7 bases lay outside the gene matches. There are 14 residues in the CDR3. CDR3 coding DNA: TGTGCCAGTATTAGGACAGGGGGTGGATCACCCCTCCACTTT. Amino acids: CASIRTGGGSPLHF.

The chain joins TRBV7-6 to TRBJ2-5, with D possibly matching TRBD2 (6 bases). This CDR3 has 14 residues. V lost 4 bases and J 5 bases, leaving 14 bases between the germline ends. Germline assignment: CDR1 SGHVS and CDR2 FNYEAQ. DNA of the CDR3: TGTGCCAGCAGCTCCCGGACTATTCGGGAGACCCAGTACTTC. This gives the protein CASSSRTIRETQYF.

J is TRBJ2-2 and V is TRBV7-2; possibly TRBD1 for D (6 bases). CDR3 length equals 15 residues. Trimming left V 1 base short and J 7 bases short, with 13 bases between. Germline CDR1 reads SGHTA; CDR2 reads FQGNSA. CDR3 nucleotide sequence: TGTGCCAGCAGCTTAGTACAGGGTTTGGGCGGGGAGCTGTTTTTT. This codes for CASSLVQGLGGELFF.

The chain combines TRBV4-1 with TRBJ1-6, with a possible D match to TRBD1 (6 bases). The CDR3 has 16 residues. Deletions cut 3 bases from V and 5 bases from J, with 14 bases between. The germline gives CDR1 MGHRA, CDR2 YSYEKL. CDR3 sequence: CASSQTGFFNNSPLHF. The DNA for the CDR3 is TGCGCCAGCAGCCAGACAGGATTCTTCAATAATTCACCCCTCCACTTT.

This clone was picked up a small number of times. Written as DNA, the CDR3 is TGTGCCACCAGCAGAGAACGGACTAGCGGAGCCTACGAGCAGTACTTC. Translated: CATSRERTSGAYEQYF. The chain combines TRBV15 with TRBJ2-7, with TRBD2 matching over 10 bases. Per germline, CDR1 LNHNV and CDR2 YYDKDF (reference sequence). V shed 0 bases and J 2 bases; nucleotides not matched to a gene: 4. The CDR3 has 16 residues.

The chain links TRBV7-8 to TRBJ2-3, with 11 nucleotides matching TRBD2. The germline V gene has CDR1 SGHVS and CDR2 FQNEAQ. Trimming cost V 1 base and J 4 bases; bases outside gene matches: 10. CDR3 length: 18 amino acids. The DNA of the CDR3 is TGTGCCAGCAGCTTAGTCAACCCGGGACTAGCGGTCGCAGATACGCAGTATTTT. Encoded protein: CASSLVNPGLAVADTQYF.

This clone came up once. The chain uses TRBV19 and TRBJ1-5, with D unclear. The CDR3 totals 17 residues. Germline V CDR1 and CDR2: LNHDA, SQIVND (reference sequence). V was pared by 1 base and J by 4 bases, with 17 bases between. In nucleotides, the CDR3 is TGTGCCAGTAGTATAGGACGGCGGGCCGGGAGAAATCAGCCCCAGCATTTT. It translates to CASSIGRRAGRNQPQHF.

This chain uses TRBV9 with TRBJ2-3, with D possibly TRBD1 on 7 matching bases. Germline V CDR1 and CDR2: SGDLS, YYNGEE. The CDR3 is made up of 15 amino acids. The ends were cut back, 5 bases at V and 11 bases at J, with 24 bases in the middle. CDR3 amino acids: CASSVGDRDVGGQYF. CDR3 DNA: TGTGCCAGCAGTGTGGGTGACAGGGATGTCGGGGGGCAGTATTTT.

J is TRBJ2-5 and V is TRBV5-1; D is perhaps TRBD1 (5 bases). The CDR3 is 15 residues long. The V end lost 2 bases, the J end lost 1 base, and 12 bases lay between the germline ends. Germline V gene sequence: CDR1 SGHRS, CDR2 YFSETQ. Here the CDR3 DNA reads TGCGCCAGCAGCTTCGGCGACAGCCGCCAAGAGACCCAGTACTTC. Protein product: CASSFGDSRQETQYF.

V and J are TRBV28 and TRBJ1-2; 7 bases are a match to TRBD1. V was pared by 4 bases and J by 5 bases, with 13 bases of the junction left unmatched. The CDR3 has 16 residues. The V gene's germline CDR1 is MDHEN and CDR2 SYDVKM. CDR3 amino acids: CASSSRTGYWRYGYTF. Written as DNA, the CDR3 is TGTGCCAGCAGTTCAAGGACAGGCTACTGGCGATATGGCTACACCTTC.

J is TRBJ2-1 and V is TRBV5-6; D unclear. The V end was cut by 4 bases, the J end by 1 base, with 12 bases between. This CDR3 spans 15 amino acids. Germline CDR1 reads SGHDT; CDR2 reads YYEEEE. CDR3 protein: CASSRLGPSYNEQFF. The CDR3 nucleotides are TGTGCCAGCAGCCGTCTAGGTCCGTCCTACAATGAGCAGTTCTTC.

V gene TRBV5-6 combines with J gene TRBJ1-5; a weak D match, TRBD1 (5 bases). The germline CDR1 and CDR2 sequences are SGHDT and YYEEEE. This CDR3 spans 15 amino acids. V lost 1 base and J 4 bases, leaving 12 bases between the germline ends. The CDR3 here is CASSLFHPGNQPQHF. The CDR3 DNA follows: TGTGCCAGCAGCTTGTTCCACCCAGGGAATCAGCCCCAGCATTTT.

This clone was counted once. V gene TRBV7-2 combines with J gene TRBJ1-2; weak D call: TRBD1 (5 bases). This CDR3 spans 17 amino acids. The germline V gene encodes CDR1 SGHTA and CDR2 FQGNSA. Trimming cost V 5 bases and J 2 bases, with 21 bases left between them. This chain's CDR3 is CASSQPFRTIWNYGYTF. The CDR3 bases are TGTGCCAGCAGCCAACCCTTCCGGACAATATGGAACTATGGCTACACCTTC. Full variable domain (rest looked up from reference TRBV7-2 and TRBJ1-2): GAGVSQSPSNKVTEKGKDVELRCDPISGHTALYWYRQSLGQGLEFLIYFQGNSAPDKSGLPSDRFSAERTGGSVSTLTIQRTQQEDSAVYLCASSQPFRTIWNYGYTFGSGTRLTVV.

The chain joins TRBV7-9 to TRBJ2-7; 7 positions agree with TRBD1. V lost 5 bases, J lost 4 bases, and 5 bases stayed unmatched. CDR1 and CDR2 (germline): SEHNR, FQNEAQ (reference sequence). The length of the CDR3 is 13 residues. CDR3 loop: CASSPGTDYEQYF. For the CDR3, the DNA is TGTGCCAGCAGCCCGGGGACAGATTACGAGCAGTACTTC.

V usage is TRBV5-1 and J usage is TRBJ1-6, with D possibly matching TRBD1 (5 bases). V lost 4 bases and J 6 bases, leaving 17 bases between the germline ends. The CDR3 loop spans 16 amino acids. Germline V lookup: CDR1 SGHRS, CDR2 YFSETQ. CDR3 sequence: CASSPSGMRGNSPLHF. DNA of the CDR3: TGCGCCAGCAGCCCCTCCGGGATGAGGGGTAATTCACCCCTCCACTTT.

The genes are TRBV29-1 and TRBJ2-2; D call uncertain. V gave up 7 bases and J gave up 3 bases, with 6 bases separating them. The germline V gene encodes CDR1 SQVTM and CDR2 ANQGSEA. The length of the CDR3 is 11 residues. The CDR3 DNA reads TGCAGCGGGGGTGACACCGGGGAGCTGTTTTTT. Translation gives CSGGDTGELFF.